This T cell receptor beta chain was sequenced for a study of T cell responses to AZD1222 COVID-19 vaccine. Study-wide results and limits: The donors showed a predominance of white British ancestry and of females, with possible underestimation of clonal diversity. Compared with day 0, the breadth and depth of the Spike-specific TCR repertoire rose significantly after two doses of AZD1222. Just 5 or 6 AZD1222 recipients tested seropositive at baseline. Unmutated regions of variants are reportedly targeted by nearly half of spike-specific TCRs.

This clone was counted a few times. Its antigen is unidentified. CDR1 and CDR2 (germline): MDHEN, SYDVKM. J gave up 7 bases and V 2 bases, and 3 bases lay outside the gene matches. The length of the CDR3 is 13 residues. TCRdb's table, derived via immunoSEQ multiplex PCR, lists solely in-frame clones and lacks some. The sample has 85,000 to 130,000 clones, 85% to 90% seen once. The rearrangement uses TRBV28 and TRBJ1-2; TRBD1 aligns across 8 bases. The clonotype comes from an adult in good health. The sample was peripheral blood, taken on day 0 of AZD1222 vaccination. CDR3 nucleotide sequence: TGTGCCAGCAGTTTACAGGGGGCGCTTGGCTACACCTTC. As protein: CASSLQGALGYTF.